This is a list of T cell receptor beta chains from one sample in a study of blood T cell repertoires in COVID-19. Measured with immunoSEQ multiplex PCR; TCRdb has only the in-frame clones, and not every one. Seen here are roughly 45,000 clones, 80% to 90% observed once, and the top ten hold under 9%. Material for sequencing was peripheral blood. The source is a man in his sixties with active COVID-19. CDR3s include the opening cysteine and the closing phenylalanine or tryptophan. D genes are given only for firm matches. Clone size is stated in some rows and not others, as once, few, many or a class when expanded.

TGTGCCAGCACCCCGGGACTAGCGGTGTACGAGCAGTACTTC CASTPGLAVYEQYF 14 TRBD2 TRBV2 - TRBJ2-7
TGTGCCAGCAGTGACCAGGGCGGAGAATGGGAACTCTATGGCTACACCTTC CASSDQGGEWELYGYTF 17 - TRBV6-4 - TRBJ1-2
TGTGCCAGCAGCTTTTGGTACTGGGGCGGTGAGACCCAGTACTTC CASSFWYWGGETQYF 15 - TRBV7-9 - TRBJ2-5
TGCAGTGCTAGTCTAGCGGGATCCCACGAGCAGTACTTC CSASLAGSHEQYF 13 TRBD2 TRBV20-1 few TRBJ2-7
TGCGCCAGCACTGCTGGGGCAGGATACAATGAGCAGTTCTTC CASTAGAGYNEQFF 14 - TRBV5-1 - TRBJ2-1
TGTGCCAGCAGCCTGGGACTAGCGGACACAGATACGCAGTATTTT CASSLGLADTDTQYF 15 TRBD2 TRBV11-2 - TRBJ2-3
TGTGCCAGCAGCTTTGGGCAGGGGATGCACAATGAGCAGTTCTTC CASSFGQGMHNEQFF 15 - TRBV7-9 - TRBJ2-1
TGTGCCAGCAGACGGACAGGGGGCTCCTACGAGCAGTACTTC CASRRTGGSYEQYF 14 TRBD1 TRBV5-8 - TRBJ2-7
TGCGCCAGCAGCCTTACAAGCTCCTACGAGCAGTACTTC CASSLTSSYEQYF 13 - TRBV10-2 - TRBJ2-7
TGTGCCAGCTTGGGACTAGCGGGAGGCAGGAACAATGAGCAGTTCTTC CASLGLAGGRNNEQFF 16 TRBD2 TRBV19 once TRBJ2-1
TGCGCCAGCAGCCCACTCGCCACGTTAGCGGGAGTGGCAGATACGCAGTATTTT CASSPLATLAGVADTQYF 18 TRBD2 TRBV4-1 - TRBJ2-3
TGTGCCACCAGTGATACTGTATGGGGCTACACCTTC CATSDTVWGYTF 12 - TRBV24-1 - TRBJ1-2
TGTGCCAGCAGAGGGACTGGCCACGAGCAGTACTTC CASRGTGHEQYF 12 - TRBV28 - TRBJ2-7
TGTGCCAGCAGTCTAGGACTGGGCGCACCCCTCCACTTT CASSLGLGAPLHF 13 - TRBV27 - TRBJ1-6
TGTGCCAGCAGCCCACCGGGAACTGAAGCTTTCTTT CASSPPGTEAFF 12 - TRBV3-1/TRBV3-2 - TRBJ1-1
TGTGCCAGCAGCTATGGCGGGGGCAGGGCTAATGAAAAACTGTTTTTT CASSYGGGRANEKLFF 16 - TRBV7-8 - TRBJ1-4
TGTGCTAGTGCAGAGGGGAGGGCCTCTGGGGCCAACGTCCTGACTTTC CASAEGRASGANVLTF 16 TRBD2 TRBV12-5 - TRBJ2-6
TGTGCCAGCAGCCTCTTCTACAATGAGCAGTTCTTC CASSLFYNEQFF 12 - TRBV7-2 - TRBJ2-1
TGCAGTGCTAGTGGGGCAGCCTCTCAATTAGAGCAGTTCTTC CSASGAASQLEQFF 14 - TRBV20-1 - TRBJ2-1
TGTGCCAGCAGCGGGAATAGCGTTCACTACGAGCAGTACTTC CASSGNSVHYEQYF 14 - TRBV5-6 - TRBJ2-7
TGTGCCAGCAGTGTCCTTGCACTCTCCAACACAGATACGCAGTATTTT CASSVLALSNTDTQYF 16 - TRBV2 - TRBJ2-3
TGTGCCAGCAGCTTAGAAGCTAGCGCAAGCGATGAGCAGTTCTTC CASSLEASASDEQFF 15 - TRBV7-8 medium-sized TRBJ2-1
TGTGCCAGCAGCTTGGTAAGCGAAGAGACCCAGTACTTC CASSLVSEETQYF 13 - TRBV5-6 - TRBJ2-5
TGTGCCAGCGGCCGGTCAGGGGTTACCTACGAGCAGTACTTC CASGRSGVTYEQYF 14 - TRBV6-2/TRBV6-3 - TRBJ2-7
TGTGCCTGGCGAACAGGGTTGGACACTGAAGCTTTCTTT CAWRTGLDTEAFF 13 - TRBV30 - TRBJ1-1
TGTGCCAGCAGCTTAACCGGGACAACAGGGGAAAAACTGTTTTTT CASSLTGTTGEKLFF 15 - TRBV2 - TRBJ1-4
TGTGCCTGGAGTGTACGTCGCGGGAGTAGAGAGACCCAGTACTTC CAWSVRRGSRETQYF 15 TRBD2 TRBV30 - TRBJ2-5
TGTGCCAGCAGTGGGGTATCGGGGGATCAGCCCCAGCATTTT CASSGVSGDQPQHF 14 - TRBV2 once TRBJ1-5
TGTGCCACATTTCAGGGAAACACCATATATTTT CATFQGNTIYF 11 - TRBV10-3 - TRBJ1-3
TGCGCCAGCAGCCCGGTGGAGGGGGGGTCGGGGACTGAAGCTTTCTTT CASSPVEGGSGTEAFF 16 - TRBV5-1 - TRBJ1-1
TGTGCCAGCAGCAACAGTGGAAACACCATATATTTT CASSNSGNTIYF 12 - TRBV12-3/TRBV12-4 - TRBJ1-3
TGCGCCAGCAGCTTGGGGCGCGGGGCGATCTACAATGAGCAGTTCTTC CASSLGRGAIYNEQFF 16 - TRBV5-1 - TRBJ2-1
TGTGCCAGCAGCCTCGGGACTAGCGGGAGGGGGTACGAGCAGTACTTC CASSLGTSGRGYEQYF 16 TRBD2 TRBV7-9 - TRBJ2-7
TGCGCCAGCAGCCAAGTTGCCCAGGTTGGAAACACCATATATTTT CASSQVAQVGNTIYF 15 - TRBV4-3 - TRBJ1-3
TGTGCCAGCAGCTTATCGGGACTTTTAAATACGCAGTATTTT CASSLSGLLNTQYF 14 - TRBV11-2 - TRBJ2-3
TGTGCCAGCCAGCTAGCGGGAGGCCAAAACACCGGGGAGCTGTTTTTT CASQLAGGQNTGELFF 16 TRBD2 TRBV25-1 - TRBJ2-2
TGTGCCAGCAACATCGGGGGGGGAAGCTCTGGAAACACCATATATTTT CASNIGGGSSGNTIYF 16 - TRBV28 - TRBJ1-3
TGTGCCATCAGTGACGACAGTGGATCCTACAATGAGCAGTTCTTC CAISDDSGSYNEQFF 15 - TRBV10-3 - TRBJ2-1
TGTGCCAGCAGCCCAGTAGGACCGACTAGCGGCCCCTCCTACGAGCAGTACTTC CASSPVGPTSGPSYEQYF 18 TRBD2 TRBV7-2 - TRBJ2-7
TGTGCCAGCTCACCACTGGGGACAGGCTACGAGCAGTACTTC CASSPLGTGYEQYF 14 TRBD1 TRBV18 - TRBJ2-7
TGTGCCAGCAGTGGAAGGACAGGGCCGAACACTGAAGCTTTCTTT CASSGRTGPNTEAFF 15 TRBD1 TRBV6-4 - TRBJ1-1
TGTGCCAGCTTCGCGGGGGGCAGCGGGGAGCTGTTTTTT CASFAGGSGELFF 13 TRBD2 TRBV6-5 - TRBJ2-2
TGTGCCAGCAGTGAAGTAGGGACAGCCGACTCAGCTTTCTTT CASSEVGTADSAFF 14 TRBD1 TRBV6-1 few TRBJ1-1
TGCGCCAGCAGCTGGACTAGCAATGCGGACGAGCAGTACTTC CASSWTSNADEQYF 14 TRBD2 TRBV5-1 - TRBJ2-7
TGCGCCAGCAGCTTGGGGGACAGGGCTAACACTGAAGCTTTCTTT CASSLGDRANTEAFF 15 TRBD1 TRBV5-1 - TRBJ1-1
TGTGCCAGTAGTATGGAACAGGGTCCTAGCTCCTATAATTCACCCCTCCACTTT CASSMEQGPSSYNSPLHF 18 - TRBV19 - TRBJ1-6
TGTGCCAGCAGCTTAGAGGCGGGAGGAGGGGAGACCCAGTACTTC CASSLEAGGGETQYF 15 TRBD2 TRBV11-2 - TRBJ2-5
TGTGCCAGTAGTATATATCTACTAGCAGCTAGCACAGATACGCAGTATTTT CASSIYLLAASTDTQYF 17 - TRBV19 - TRBJ2-3
TGTGCCAGCAGTGACGCAGGGGGAAGCTCTGGGGCCAACGTCCTGACTTTC CASSDAGGSSGANVLTF 17 TRBD1 TRBV2 - TRBJ2-6
TGTGCCAGCAGCTTACCCCCCCAGGGCCCTGGAAACACCATATATTTT CASSLPPQGPGNTIYF 16 - TRBV13 - TRBJ1-3
TGTGCCAGCAGCCCGGGACTAGCGGGAGGTCAGGGCCACAATGAGCAGTTCTTC CASSPGLAGGQGHNEQFF 18 TRBD2 TRBV11-2 - TRBJ2-1
TGTGCCAGCAGCTTAGGGGTAGGGGGGACAGAGGAGACCCAGTACTTC CASSLGVGGTEETQYF 16 - TRBV7-9 - TRBJ2-5